This TCR beta chain was recorded in a study of cytomegalovirus exposure and HLA in healthy donors. General study findings and limits: Specificity of a few CMV-associated chains for CMV antigens was verified in vitro. The finding came from a later analysis; first-cohort TCR clusters tended to co-occur in the 120 or so validation repertoires.

Assay used: immunoSEQ multiplex PCR; TCRdb lists only in-frame clones, some missing. Of hundreds of thousands of clones in the sample, 87% were seen once. Comment on this clone: Antigen specificity is unknown.

The germline CDR1 and CDR2 sequences are SGHRS and YFSETQ. Trimming removed 2 bases from V and 5 bases from J, with 5 bases in between. This CDR3 is 12 amino acids long. This sequence joins TRBV5-1 and TRBJ2-1, with unresolved D. The sequencing sample was made of PBMCs. The sequence was obtained from a man between 18 and 35 years old in good health and CMV-seronegative. Here the CDR3 reads CASSFSNNEQFF. The DNA of the CDR3 is TGCGCCAGCAGCTTTTCCAACAATGAGCAGTTCTTC.